The next 18 T cell receptor beta chains were all read from a single sample in a study of regulatory T cells in long-lasting Graves disease. Sample time point: persistent/refractory GD, antithyroid drugs over 5 years with positive TRAb. RNA isolated from PBMCs was used to make the TCR library. Library construction for TCR beta used iRepertoire HTBI primers and Arm-PCR of CDR3 regions. TCRdb passed the multiplex PCR reads through MiXCR, listing each CDR3 protein once. The table lists about 470,000 distinct CDR3 sequences, under 25% of them singletons, with approximately 8% in the top ten. The material sequenced was peripheral blood mononuclear cells (PBMCs), taken when the disease was refractory, from a patient treated with antithyroid drugs. All receptors derive from a female donor with Graves disease.

This clonotype was picked up many times. The chain couples TRBV7-2 to TRBJ2-5; 7 nucleotides match TRBD1. The junction had 19 bases not matched to a gene; V was cut back by 5 bases and J by 4 bases. CDR3 length: 18 residues. Germline CDR1 reads SGHTA; CDR2 reads FQGNSA. The chain's CDR3 is CASSGAGGRPHRGETQYF. The CDR3 bases are TGTGCCAGCAGCGGAGCAGGGGGAAGGCCCCATAGAGGAGAGACCCAGTACTTC.

This clonotype was counted many times. The chain links TRBV2 to TRBJ2-7, with D possibly matching TRBD1 (6 bases). The ends were cut back, 1 base at V and 3 bases at J, with 10 bases in the middle. CDR1 and CDR2 (germline): SNHLY, FYNNEI. The CDR3 sequence is 14 residues long. CDR3 amino acids: CASSEEGQVYEQYF. The CDR3, as DNA: TGTGCCAGCAGTGAAGAGGGACAAGTCTACGAGCAGTACTTC.

This clonotype was counted many times. The chain combines TRBV30 with TRBJ1-2; D ambiguous. V was shortened by 8 bases and J by 3 bases, with 25 bases between the two germline ends. From germline, CDR1 is GTSNPN and CDR2 SVGIG (reference sequence). The CDR3 is made up of 16 amino acids. The CDR3 sequence is CARKVTLKRRDYGYTF. CDR3 nucleotide sequence: TGTGCCCGGAAGGTAACCCTTAAAAGAAGGGACTATGGCTACACCTTC.

This clonotype was counted many times. The chain has TRBV13 and TRBJ2-7; 8 bases align to TRBD2. V shed 6 bases, J shed 4 bases, and the junction held 11 bases outside the gene matches. There are 15 residues in the CDR3. Germline V gene data show CDR1 as PRHDT and CDR2 as FYEKMQ (reference sequence). The CDR3 DNA follows: TGTGCCAGCAGATTAAGCGGGAGTTATCGGTACGAGCAGTACTTC. This translates into CASRLSGSYRYEQYF.

Ten or more counts support this clonotype. The chain employs TRBV5-1 and TRBJ1-1; D is perhaps TRBD1 (5 bases). This CDR3 contains 13 residues. Germline V CDR1 and CDR2: SGHRS, YFSETQ. Trimming left V 7 bases short and J 4 bases short, with 14 bases between. CDR3 sequence: CASGKAGGTEAFF. CDR3 in DNA: TGCGCCAGCGGAAAGGCCGGGGGCACTGAAGCTTTCTTT.

This clonotype showed up many times. V gene TRBV20-1 combines with J gene TRBJ2-7; D possibly corresponds to TRBD1 (6 bases). Germline V lookup: CDR1 DFQATT, CDR2 SNEGSKA (reference sequence). This CDR3 spans 13 amino acids. With 5 bases removed from V and 2 bases from J, the gap between germline ends came to 13 bases. The CDR3 nucleotides read TGCAGTGCTTTCAGGGGAGCGGCCTACGAGCAGTACTTC. Its protein product is CSAFRGAAYEQYF.

This clonotype has just a few counts. The V and J genes are TRBV19 and TRBJ2-2; the D is unclear. The CDR3 length is 14 residues. Trimming cost V 3 bases and J 4 bases, with 9 bases left between them. Per the germline V gene, CDR1 is LNHDA and CDR2 is SQIVND (reference sequence). The CDR3 region is CASSIMGLTGELFF. The DNA of the CDR3 is TGTGCCAGTAGTATTATGGGCCTCACCGGGGAGCTGTTTTTT.

The chain links TRBV30 to TRBJ1-2; 8 bases agree with TRBD1. With V trimmed by 7 bases and J by 4 bases, 11 bases remained unmatched. This CDR3 is built from 14 residues. Germline-derived CDR1 and CDR2 are GTSNPN and SVGIG (reference sequence). The CDR3 DNA is TGTGCCTACCGACCCTCTGACAGGGGCTATGGCTACACCTTC. The encoded protein is CAYRPSDRGYGYTF.

The chain employs TRBV6-1 and TRBJ1-5; D may be TRBD1 (5 bases). Trimming left V 5 bases short and J 6 bases short, with 14 bases between. Germline V gene lookup returns CDR1 MNHNS and CDR2 SASEGT. This CDR3 has 14 residues. The CDR3: CASSHGGFRQPQHF. The CDR3 DNA follows: TGTGCCAGCAGTCACGGGGGTTTTCGTCAGCCCCAGCATTTT.

Comments on this clonotype: This may be a read error, as it is one base from a much larger clone. The chain employs TRBV6-5 and TRBJ1-2, with a tentative D call TRBD1 (5 bases). The CDR3 totals 14 residues. Germline values: CDR1 MNHEY, CDR2 SVGAGI. The CDR3 spells CVSSYFQGIYGYTF. The CDR3 DNA reads TGTGTCAGCAGTTACTTCCAGGGTATCTATGGCTACACCTTC.

This clonotype was counted at least ten times. J is TRBJ2-7 and V is TRBV28, with a weak D call TRBD1 (5 bases). Trimming removed 10 bases from V and 0 bases from J, with 16 bases in between. The CDR3 is 14 amino acids. Germline lookup yields CDR1 MDHEN and CDR2 SYDVKM. The chain's CDR3 is CATRSDILSYEQYF. The CDR3 coding sequence is TGTGCCACTCGTTCGGACATTCTCTCCTACGAGCAGTACTTC.

V gene TRBV27 combines with J gene TRBJ2-7; 9 positions agree with TRBD1. There are 15 residues in the CDR3. V lost 4 bases, J lost 6 bases, and 10 bases stayed unmatched. Germline assignment: CDR1 MNHEY and CDR2 SMNVEV (reference sequence). The CDR3 coding sequence is TGTGCCAGCAGTTCCCCTACAGGGGGCACCCCCGAGCAGTACTTC. Its protein is CASSSPTGGTPEQYF.

The J gene is TRBJ2-5, the V gene TRBV2; the D is unclear. V shed 3 bases and J shed 0 bases, with 5 bases lying between them. Per the germline V gene, CDR1 is SNHLY and CDR2 is FYNNEI. This CDR3 comprises 13 residues. The CDR3 sequence: CASSDLDQETQYF. CDR3 DNA: TGTGCCAGCAGTGATTTGGACCAAGAGACCCAGTACTTC.

This clonotype has at least ten counts. The chain combines TRBV12-5 with TRBJ1-1; TRBD1 aligns across 7 bases. J gave up 2 bases and V 3 bases, and 3 bases lay outside the gene matches. The CDR3 has 14 amino acids. Germline CDR1 LGHNT, CDR2 FRNRAP. DNA for the CDR3: TGTGCTAGTGGTTTCGACAGGGATAACACTGAAGCTTTCTTT. The encoded protein is CASGFDRDNTEAFF.

The chain couples TRBV5-1 to TRBJ2-7, with 8 bases lining up with TRBD1. The germline CDR1 and CDR2 sequences are SGHRS and YFSETQ. There are 19 residues in the CDR3. V lost 4 bases and J lost 2; bases outside the gene matches: 20. The CDR3 nucleotides are TGCGCCAGCAGCAACCAAGGACAGGGAGAAGGGCCTGGAGCCTACGAGCAGTACTTC. This translates into CASSNQGQGEGPGAYEQYF.

This clonotype was seen repeatedly, ten times or more. This chain uses TRBV28 with TRBJ1-6; possibly TRBD1 for D (6 bases). The germline gives CDR1 MDHEN, CDR2 SYDVKM. This CDR3 region has 14 residues. Deletions cut 1 base from V and 5 bases from J, with 6 bases between. DNA of the CDR3: TGTGCCAGCAGTTTATACAGGGATAATTCACCCCTCCACTTT. As protein: CASSLYRDNSPLHF.

The genes are TRBV6-6 and TRBJ2-1, with TRBD2 identical over 12 bases. The CDR3 runs to 16 residues. Germline V lookup: CDR1 MNHNY, CDR2 SVGAGI (reference sequence). Losses at the gene ends were 0 bases for V and 6 bases for J; bases not matched to a gene: 3. The CDR3, as DNA: TGTGCCAGCAGTTACTCGACTAGCGGGAGTGGCAATGAGCAGTTCTTC. This encodes CASSYSTSGSGNEQFF.

This chain connects TRBV6-2 or TRBV6-3 to TRBJ1-2; perhaps TRBD1 as D (6 bases). CDR3 length: 14 amino acids. CDR1 is MNHEY, CDR2 SVGEGT, per germline. The V gene lost 2 bases and the J gene lost 2 bases, with 9 bases spanning the gap. CDR3 in amino acids: CASSYHGQNYGYTF. DNA for the CDR3: TGTGCCAGCAGTTACCATGGACAGAACTATGGCTACACCTTC.